Listed here are 24 T cell receptor beta chains from one sample, sequenced in a study of tumor-infiltrating lymphocytes in primary liver carcinoma. Blood RNA originated from unsorted whole blood, with germline DNA additionally extracted. A constant-region primer primed TCR beta cDNA synthesis from 400 to 550 ng of total RNA. Nested multiplex PCR, run for three rounds with slightly modified ARM-PCR, yielded TCR beta libraries. Researchers ran the first two PCR rounds for roughly 11 cycles each with TRBV1-TRBV30 forward primers and a C-beta reverse primer. One entry per CDR3 protein results from TCRdb running MiXCR on the multiplex PCR reads. The sample records fewer than 350,000 distinct CDR3 sequences, less than 75% being singletons. Sequenced: peripheral blood. The receptors were gathered from a man in his forties with primary liver carcinoma and hepatitis B virus infection.

At least ten counts were recorded for this clonotype. The chain joins TRBV6-6 to TRBJ1-1; D not resolved. Between the trimmed V and J ends, which lost 5 bases and 3 bases, there was a span of 16 bases. This CDR3 has 15 amino acids. Per germline, CDR1 MNHNY and CDR2 SVGAGI (reference sequence). CDR3 region: CASSIPSARDTEAFF. CDR3 DNA sequence: TGTGCCAGCAGTATTCCGTCGGCGCGGGACACTGAAGCTTTCTTT.

The chain combines TRBV28 with TRBJ2-1, with 12 bases aligning to TRBD1. The length of the CDR3 is 16 residues. V lost 5 bases and J lost 2; bases outside the gene matches: 4. Germline assignment: CDR1 MDHEN and CDR2 SYDVKM. CDR3 DNA: TGTGCCAGCAGTGGGGACAGGGGGCGACCCTACAATGAGCAGTTCTTC. It specifies CASSGDRGRPYNEQFF.

As for this clonotype: At one boundary the junction diverges from the germline segment, which might be a read error. The chain combines TRBV7-8 with TRBJ2-7, with D tentatively TRBD1 (5 bases). The CDR3 covers 15 residues. Germline CDR1 reads SGHVS; CDR2 reads FQNEAQ. This chain's CDR3 is CASSSYDKGPYEQYF. The DNA for the CDR3 is TGTGCCAGCAGCTCTTATGACAAGGGGCCCTACGAACAGTACTTC.

This clonotype has a count of ten or more. V usage is TRBV7-8 and J usage is TRBJ2-1; D is unresolved. The CDR3 runs to 13 residues. Trimming shortened V by 4 bases and J by 6 bases, and 10 bases separated the two germline ends. Looked up from germline, CDR1 is SGHVS and CDR2 is FQNEAQ. The CDR3 is CASSSRLVNEQFF. The CDR3 coding sequence is TGTGCCAGCAGCTCTCGACTCGTCAATGAGCAGTTCTTC.

As for this clonotype: Sequence at one end of the junction differs from germline and may be a read error. The V call is TRBV4-1, the J call TRBJ2-7; tentatively, D is TRBD1 or TRBD2 (5 bases each). Looked up from germline, CDR1 is MGHRA and CDR2 is YSYEKL. This CDR3 comprises 20 residues. The CDR3 is CPSSQEGRGASGSRTYEQYF. The DNA for the CDR3 is TGCCCCAGCAGCCAAGAGGGTAGAGGGGCGTCGGGGAGTCGGACCTACGAGCAGTACTTT.

This clonotype occurred once. Compared with germline, one end of the junction differs, possibly owing to a read error. The chain is built from TRBV10-3 and TRBJ2-1, with D maybe TRBD1 (6 bases). Per germline, CDR1 ENHRY and CDR2 SYGVKD. The CDR3 length is 13 residues. The CDR3 region is CAINESRGNEQFF. CDR3 nucleotide sequence: TGTGCCATCAATGAGTCAAGGGGGAATGAGCAATTCTTC.

This clonotype was observed many times. The genes are TRBV29-1 and TRBJ1-5; D remains ambiguous. CDR3 length equals 13 residues. CDR1 is SQVTM, CDR2 ANQGSEA, per germline. Trimming pared 1 base from V and 7 bases from J, leaving 11 bases between. DNA of the CDR3: TGCAGCGTTGAAGTATCTAAGGGCCAGCCCCAGCATTTT. This translates into CSVEVSKGQPQHF.

For this clonotype: A clone one base away is much larger, so this may be a read error. V is TRBV6-1 and J is TRBJ2-3; no clear D gene. The CDR3 is made up of 11 amino acids. In germline, CDR1 is MNHNS, CDR2 SASEGT. V gave up 7 bases and J gave up 7 bases, with 9 bases separating them. CDR3 region: CASNGMNTQYF. In DNA form, the CDR3 reads TGTGCCAGCAATGGAATGAATACGCAGTATTTT.

V gene TRBV6-1 combines with J gene TRBJ1-1; D unresolved. Germline CDR1 MNHNS, CDR2 SASEGT. V shed 3 bases and J shed 1 base, with 9 bases lying between them. The CDR3 runs 14 residues. DNA for the CDR3: TGTGCCAGCAGTGACCTGGACGGGAACACTGAAGCTTTCTTT. Protein: CASSDLDGNTEAFF.

As for this clonotype: A read error is likely, as this CDR3 ends without the conserved phenylalanine or tryptophan. This chain connects TRBV5-4 to TRBJ1-1; 9 nucleotides match TRBD1. CDR1 is SGHNT, CDR2 YYREEE, per germline (reference sequence). This CDR3 is 12 amino acids long. The V segment lost 4 bases and the J segment 10 bases; nucleotides outside the gene matches: 5. CDR3 bases: TGTGCCAGCAGCCAACAGGGGGCCGCAGCTTTCATT. This sequence encodes CASSQQGAAAFI.

As concerns this clonotype: A single base separates this from a much larger clone, so it may be a read error. J is TRBJ2-1 and V is TRBV4-1; D gene ambiguous. CDR1 is MGHRA and CDR2 is YSYEKL in the germline V gene. The CDR3 is 12 residues long. DNA of the CDR3: TGCGCCAGCAGCCAAGGAGGCAATGAGCAGCTCTTC. Translating gives CASSQGGNEQLF.

Regarding this clonotype: It may be a read error: a sequence one base away is much more abundant. This chain connects TRBV6-6 to TRBJ2-2; D may be TRBD2 (5 bases). The CDR3 spans 13 residues. Looked up from germline, CDR1 is MNHNY and CDR2 is SVGAGI (reference sequence). The CDR3 sequence: CASTIMEPGEPFF. Written as DNA, the CDR3 is TGTGCCAGCACCATCATGGAGCCCGGGGAGCCGTTTTTT.

Details on this clonotype: This may stem from a read error, because a much larger clone lies one nucleotide away. The gene calls are TRBV6-5 and TRBJ2-3; D gene unclear. Germline CDR1 and CDR2: MNHEY and SVGAGI. CDR3 length: 12 residues. The CDR3 region is CASGKFTNTQYF. CDR3 DNA sequence: TGTGCCAGCGGCAAGTTCACAAATACGCAGTATTTT.

About this clonotype itself: Lacking the conserved final phenylalanine or tryptophan, this CDR3 likely reflects a read error. This chain joins TRBV10-2 and TRBJ1-5, with D uncertain. The CDR3 runs 15 residues. V was cut by 0 bases and J by 3 bases, with 9 bases left in between. Germline V gene data show CDR1 as WSHSY and CDR2 as SAAADI. The CDR3 is CASSESSGNNQPQHS. The CDR3 bases are TGCGCCAGCAGTGAGTCTTCGGGAAACAATCAGCCCCAGCATTCT.

As DNA, the CDR3 is TGCGCCAGCAGTGGGGGCAGCACAGATACGCAGTATTTT. Amino acids: CASSGGSTDTQYF. The J gene is TRBJ2-3, the V gene TRBV5-1, with D possibly TRBD1 on 6 matching bases. Trimming stripped 5 bases from V and 0 bases from J, with 7 bases between. Germline V gene sequence: CDR1 SGHRS, CDR2 YFSETQ. The length of the CDR3 is 13 residues.

Worth noting for this clonotype: This may come from a read error, since a much larger clone is one base off. The V gene is TRBV6-5, the J gene TRBJ2-3; D possibly corresponds to TRBD1 (5 bases). Germline values: CDR1 MNHEY, CDR2 SVGAGI. The CDR3 spans 13 residues. CDR3 amino acids: CASSNRQSDKQYF. The CDR3 bases are TGTGCCAGCAGTAACCGACAGTCAGATAAGCAGTATTTT.

The genes are TRBV28 and TRBJ2-5; D uncertain. The CDR3 runs 15 residues. CDR1 and CDR2 from the germline V gene are MDHEN and SYDVKM. V lost 5 bases, J lost 5 bases, and 18 bases lay in between. This CDR3 is CASSPSKPRLETQYF. CDR3 nucleotides: TGTGCCAGCAGTCCCTCGAAACCCCGACTTGAGACCCAGTACTTC. Using reference TRBV28 and TRBJ2-5 for the parts outside the CDR3, the full variable domain is DVKVTQSSRYLVKRTGEKVFLECVQDMDHENMFWYRQDPGLGLRLIYFSYDVKMKEKGDIPEGYSVSREKKERFSLILESASTNQTSMYLCASSPSKPRLETQYFGPGTRLLVL.

A word on this clonotype: One end of the junction fails to match germline, which may point to a read error. The genes are TRBV7-8 and TRBJ2-1, with TRBD1 matching 8 bases. Germline V gene lookup returns CDR1 SGHVS and CDR2 FQNEAQ. The CDR3 is 16 amino acids. CDR3 nucleotides: TGTGCCAGCAGCTCATCCCGGACAGGGATCTACAATGGGCAGTTCTTC. Translating gives CASSSSRTGIYNGQFF.

Worth noting for this clonotype: A junction boundary mismatches the germline segment, possibly from a read error. This chain uses TRBV6-2 or TRBV6-3 with TRBJ2-1; D unresolved. The CDR3 consists of 17 residues. CDR1 is MNHEY, CDR2 SVGEGT, per germline. The CDR3, as DNA: TGTGCCAGCAGTCACTCCGTTCGGAAGAGCTCCTACAATGAGCAGTTCTTC. It translates to CASSHSVRKSSYNEQFF.

This clonotype was counted many times. The chain has TRBV6-2 or TRBV6-3 and TRBJ2-5; D uncertain. CDR3 size: 13 residues. V lost 7 bases to trimming and J lost 5 bases, with 14 bases between them. Germline lookup yields CDR1 MNHEY and CDR2 SVGEGT. This CDR3 reads CASTPFNTETQYF. CDR3 nucleotides: TGTGCCAGCACCCCTTTCAATACGGAGACCCAGTACTTC.

About this clonotype: With a much larger clone just one base away, this may be a read error. The chain has TRBV12-3 or TRBV12-4 and TRBJ2-1; D is possibly TRBD2 (5 bases). The CDR3 runs 12 residues. CDR3 sequence (DNA): TGTGGCAGCAGAGGACTCCCTCGGGAGCAGTTCTTC. This gives the protein CGSRGLPREQFF.

This clonotype was recorded only once. A much more abundant neighbour one base away suggests this may be a read error. The chain is built from TRBV6-6 and TRBJ2-7; 7 bases fit TRBD1. V lost 4 bases and J lost 2; bases outside the gene matches: 5. The CDR3 runs 14 residues. Germline CDR1 MNHNY, CDR2 SVGAGI (reference sequence). CDR3 bases: TGTGCCAGCAGTTTCCTGGGACAGCCCTACGAGCAGTACGTC. As protein: CASSFLGQPYEQYV.

The CDR3 sequence: CASSDRDRWATGTQYF. Here the CDR3 DNA reads TGCGCCAGCAGTGACCGGGACAGGTGGGCCACTGGTACGCAGTATTTT. The chain combines TRBV10-2 with TRBJ2-3; 8 bases fit TRBD1. Per germline, CDR1 WSHSY and CDR2 SAAADI. CDR3 length: 16 residues. After removal of 3 bases from V and 8 bases from J, the junction contained 13 bases not matched to a gene.

Comments on this clonotype: An end of the junction does not agree with germline; a read error may underlie this. The chain employs TRBV4-3 and TRBJ2-1; 7 bases align to TRBD2. Germline V gives CDR1 LGHNA, CDR2 YSLEER. The CDR3 contains 16 residues. The CDR3 DNA reads as TGCGCCAGCAGGCAAGACGCAGTGGGAGGGAACAATGAGCAGTTCTTC. Its translation is CASRQDAVGGNNEQFF.